One sample yielded the 25 T cell receptor beta chains listed below, sequenced in a study of identical twins. From the 5' RACE reads, TCRdb called clonotypes with MiXCR, one entry per CDR3 protein. The sample lists approximately 280,000 distinct CDR3 sequences; around 8.8% were seen once. These data were also reused for a study on yellow fever vaccine responses in identical twins.

Sample: memory (CD45RO+) T cells sorted from blood. Receptors were obtained from a woman in her late teens or twenties in good health.

This clonotype was picked up many times. The rearrangement links TRBV24-1 to TRBJ2-6; D is perhaps TRBD1 or TRBD2 (7 bases each). The CDR3 sequence is 17 residues long. V was clipped by 7 bases and J by 0 bases, with 15 bases between them. The germline V gene has CDR1 KGHDR and CDR2 SFDVKD. The CDR3 region is CATRAGQPYSGANVLTF. The CDR3 bases are TGTGCCACCAGAGCGGGACAGCCCTACTCTGGGGCCAACGTCCTGACTTTC.

This clonotype was observed at least ten times. The chain uses TRBV29-1 and TRBJ2-3; D perhaps matches TRBD1 (5 bases). Trimming pared 6 bases from V and 0 bases from J, leaving 16 bases between. CDR1 SQVTM and CDR2 ANQGSEA come from the germline V gene. This CDR3 has 15 amino acids. The CDR3 DNA follows: TGCAGCGTCGCGAATTACAGGTCTAGCACAGATACGCAGTATTTT. This translates into CSVANYRSSTDTQYF.

This chain joins TRBV9 and TRBJ2-3; TRBD2 matches at 7 bases. The junction had 10 bases not matched to a gene; V was cut back by 1 base and J by 2 bases. Per germline, CDR1 SGDLS and CDR2 YYNGEE. This CDR3 contains 17 residues. CDR3 sequence reads: CASSVQGSGGLTDTQYF. The CDR3 nucleotides read TGTGCCAGCAGCGTACAGGGTTCGGGGGGTCTCACAGATACGCAGTATTTT.

This clonotype has more than one count but fewer than ten. This rearrangement joins TRBV20-1 to TRBJ2-7, with D uncertain. Looked up from germline, CDR1 is DFQATT and CDR2 is SNEGSKA (reference sequence). V lost 4 bases to trimming and J lost 3 bases, with 1 base between them. The CDR3 runs to 9 residues. The CDR3 loop reads CSANYEQYF. The CDR3 nucleotides read TGCAGTGCTAACTACGAGCAGTACTTC.

This clonotype appeared once. The V and J genes are TRBV5-4 and TRBJ2-1, with a tentative D call TRBD1 (5 bases). The CDR3 has 13 amino acids. Trimming pared 10 bases from V and 4 bases from J, leaving 15 bases between. CDR1 and CDR2 (germline): SGHNT, YYREEE (reference sequence). CDR3 protein: CAVRGLAYNEQFF. CDR3 DNA: TGTGCCGTTAGGGGTTTGGCATACAATGAGCAGTTCTTC.

CDR3 bases: TGCGCCAGCAGCTGGACGGACAGCCTACCGGACACTGAAGCTTTCTTT. It specifies CASSWTDSLPDTEAFF. The V gene is TRBV5-1, the J gene TRBJ1-1, with D tentatively TRBD1 (6 bases). The CDR3 sequence is 16 residues long. The V gene's germline CDR1 is SGHRS and CDR2 YFSETQ. V was trimmed by 3 bases and J by 3 bases, leaving 18 bases between them.

This clonotype was seen many times. V is TRBV5-6 and J is TRBJ2-3; 9 bases line up with TRBD1. The CDR3 runs to 16 residues. Germline V CDR1 and CDR2: SGHDT, YYEEEE. V was pared by 4 bases and J by 2 bases, with 8 bases of the junction left unmatched. The CDR3 here is CASSPDRGSSTDTQYF. The DNA for the CDR3 is TGTGCCAGCAGCCCGGACAGGGGATCCTCCACAGATACGCAGTATTTT.

The chain carries TRBV10-2 and TRBJ1-1, with D tentatively TRBD1 (5 bases). The CDR3 covers 14 residues. CDR1 WSHSY and CDR2 SAAADI come from the germline V gene. Trimming removed 6 bases from V and 4 bases from J, with 15 bases in between. The CDR3 DNA follows: TGCGCCAGCAGCGACCCTGGAGGGGTCACTGAAGCTTTCTTT. It translates to CASSDPGGVTEAFF.

This clonotype was recorded many times. J is TRBJ2-1 and V is TRBV27; D tentatively reads TRBD1 or TRBD2 (5 bases each). This CDR3 has 14 amino acids. From germline, CDR1 is MNHEY and CDR2 SMNVEV (reference sequence). The V end lost 5 bases, the J end lost 7 bases, and 15 bases lay between the germline ends. CDR3 sequence reads: CASSQVSGTNEQFF. The CDR3 DNA reads TGTGCCAGCAGTCAGGTTTCAGGGACGAATGAGCAGTTCTTC.

CDR3: CAISVMGGGANVLTF. CDR3 bases: TGTGCCATCAGTGTAATGGGTGGGGGGGCCAACGTCCTGACTTTC. The rearrangement uses TRBV10-3 and TRBJ2-6; D unresolved. V gave up 4 bases and J gave up 4 bases, with 11 bases separating them. This CDR3 has 15 amino acids. The germline V gene has CDR1 ENHRY and CDR2 SYGVKD.

This clonotype was recorded a few times. The rearrangement joins TRBV7-8 to TRBJ1-1; TRBD1 is a possible D gene (5 bases). Deletions cut 5 bases from V and 3 bases from J, with 16 bases between. The CDR3 is made up of 15 amino acids. The germline CDR1 and CDR2 sequences are SGHVS and FQNEAQ. The CDR3, as DNA: TGTGCCAGCAGCCCCAGGGTGGGATTAGACACTGAAGCTTTCTTT. Translating gives CASSPRVGLDTEAFF.

The chain recombines TRBV25-1 with TRBJ2-1; no reliable D call. The CDR3 covers 17 residues. Germline V CDR1 and CDR2: MGHDK, SYGVNS. The V gene lost 5 bases and the J gene lost 2 bases, with 19 bases spanning the gap. The CDR3, as DNA: TGTGCCAGCAGTCACAACCACATCGCAGCCACCTACAATGAGCAGTTCTTC. It yields the protein CASSHNHIAATYNEQFF. Full variable domain (missing parts from reference TRBV25-1 and TRBJ2-1): EADIYQTPRYLVIGTGKKITLECSQTMGHDKMYWYQQDPGMELHLIHYSYGVNSTEKGDLSSESTVSRIRTEHFPLTLESARPSHTSQYLCASSHNHIAATYNEQFFGPGTRLTVL.

This clonotype was seen at least ten times. V gene TRBV4-1 combines with J gene TRBJ2-5; perhaps D is TRBD1 or TRBD2 (6 bases each). Between the trimmed V and J ends, which lost 0 bases and 5 bases, there was a span of 13 bases. The germline CDR1 and CDR2 sequences are MGHRA and YSYEKL. The CDR3 sequence is 15 residues long. CDR3 region: CASSQDLGGRETQYF. The CDR3 coding sequence is TGCGCCAGCAGCCAAGATCTCGGGGGCCGGGAGACCCAGTACTTC.

In the case of this clonotype: A much larger clonotype is one base distant, so this may be a read error. The genes are TRBV20-1 and TRBJ2-3; TRBD2 aligns across 11 bases. CDR1 is DFQATT, CDR2 SNEGSKA, per germline (reference sequence). The CDR3 has 15 residues. The CDR3 DNA sequence: TGCTGTGCCCCTCGACTAGCGGGGCGGGCAGATACGCAGTATTTT. Its protein product is CCAPRLAGRADTQYF.

The V gene is TRBV28, the J gene TRBJ2-2, with D possibly matching TRBD1 (6 bases). There are 16 residues in the CDR3. The V end was cut by 4 bases, the J end by 5 bases, with 17 bases between. Germline lookup yields CDR1 MDHEN and CDR2 SYDVKM. The DNA for the CDR3 is TGTGCCAGCAGTTCTCAGTGGGACACATCGACCGGGGAGCTGTTTTTT. This encodes CASSSQWDTSTGELFF.

At least ten counts were recorded for this clonotype. The chain recombines TRBV24-1 with TRBJ2-2; TRBD1 aligns across 12 bases. The trim removed 5 bases at V and 4 bases at J, leaving 7 bases unmatched. CDR1 KGHDR and CDR2 SFDVKD come from the germline V gene. The CDR3 totals 17 residues. The CDR3 here is CATSAGQGAVGTGELFF. CDR3 in DNA: TGTGCCACCAGTGCGGGACAGGGGGCCGTGGGCACCGGGGAGCTGTTTTTT.

This chain links TRBV5-1 with TRBJ2-1; a weak D match, TRBD2 (7 bases). The CDR3 loop spans 17 amino acids. Germline CDR1 is SGHRS and CDR2 is YFSETQ. V lost 3 bases and J lost 0, with 16 bases in between. The CDR3 sequence is CASSSGRGESSYNEQFF. The CDR3 DNA reads as TGCGCCAGCAGCTCAGGGAGGGGGGAGTCCTCCTACAATGAGCAGTTCTTC.

The rearrangement uses TRBV5-1 and TRBJ2-7; TRBD1 matches 9 bases. Germline V gives CDR1 SGHRS, CDR2 YFSETQ. CDR3 length: 14 amino acids. Losses at the gene ends were 5 bases for V and 4 bases for J; bases not matched to a gene: 7. CDR3 coding DNA: TGCGCCAGCAGTCCCGGGACAGGGAAGTACGAGCAGTACTTC. Protein sequence: CASSPGTGKYEQYF. The entire variable domain, with the rest obtained from reference TRBV5-1 and TRBJ2-7, is as follows: KAGVTQTPRYLIKTRGQQVTLSCSPISGHRSVSWYQQTPGQGLQFLFEYFSETQRNKGNFPGRFSGRQFSNSRSEMNVSTLELGDSALYLCASSPGTGKYEQYFGPGTRLTVT.

The table lists this clonotype with a few counts. CDR3 loop: CASSWGQMNTEAFF. The CDR3, as DNA: TGTGCCAGCAGCTGGGGGCAGATGAACACTGAAGCTTTCTTT. The rearrangement uses TRBV5-6 and TRBJ1-1; the D gene is possibly TRBD1 (6 bases). This CDR3 has 14 amino acids. CDR1 SGHDT and CDR2 YYEEEE come from the germline V gene. V was cut by 3 bases and J by 0 bases, with 9 bases left in between.

The table lists this clonotype with many counts. This chain uses TRBV28 with TRBJ1-5, with TRBD1 matching 7 bases. The V gene end was trimmed by 6 bases and the J gene end by 4 bases; junction bases not matched to a gene: 3. CDR3 length equals 13 residues. CDR1 and CDR2 from the germline V gene are MDHEN and SYDVKM. Here the CDR3 reads CASSMTGNQPQHF. CDR3 bases: TGTGCCAGCAGCATGACAGGGAATCAGCCCCAGCATTTT.

This clonotype appeared a few times. The V gene is TRBV27, the J gene TRBJ1-5; 9 bases match TRBD1. Germline-derived CDR1 and CDR2 are MNHEY and SMNVEV (reference sequence). The length of the CDR3 is 14 residues. V lost 5 bases, J lost 9 bases, and 8 bases stayed unmatched. The CDR3 DNA sequence: TGTGCCAGCAGTATACAGGGGGCCTCGGGGCCCCAGCATTTT. Its protein product is CASSIQGASGPQHF.

This clonotype was recorded a few times. This chain joins TRBV9 and TRBJ2-1, with 7 bases matching TRBD2. Per germline, CDR1 SGDLS and CDR2 YYNGEE. V was pared by 0 bases and J by 6 bases, with 3 bases of the junction left unmatched. The CDR3 extends over 14 amino acids. CDR3 region: CASSVDPSGNEQFF. The CDR3 region has the DNA TGTGCCAGCAGCGTAGATCCTAGCGGCAATGAGCAGTTCTTC.

This clonotype has more than one count but fewer than ten. The chain has TRBV5-1 and TRBJ2-3; TRBD1 might be the D (5 bases). The CDR3 sequence is 13 residues long. Trimming took 5 bases from V and 3 from J, leaving 10 bases between them. CDR1 is SGHRS and CDR2 is YFSETQ in the germline V gene. This CDR3 is CASRPTATDTQYF. The CDR3 DNA reads TGCGCCAGCAGACCGACAGCAACAGATACGCAGTATTTT.

There are many counts of this clonotype. The gene calls are TRBV3-1 and TRBJ2-3; no firm D call. Germline assignment: CDR1 LGHDT and CDR2 YNNKEL (reference sequence). CDR3 length: 16 residues. V was clipped by 4 bases and J by 2 bases, with 16 bases between them. In DNA form, the CDR3 reads TGTGCCAGCAGCCCTCGGCTGATGAGCCTCACAGATACGCAGTATTTT. Translation: CASSPRLMSLTDTQYF.

The table lists this clonotype with many counts. The chain couples TRBV29-1 to TRBJ2-1; D may be TRBD1 (6 bases). Trimming left V 2 bases short and J 6 bases short, with 11 bases between. Germline values: CDR1 SQVTM, CDR2 ANQGSEA. The CDR3 is 13 residues long. The DNA for the CDR3 is TGCAGCGTTGAAAGGGGGATTGGCAATGAGCAGTTCTTC. Its protein product is CSVERGIGNEQFF.